This TCR beta chain was identified during a study of glioma-infiltrating T cells. Using RNA template, CDR3s of TCR alpha and beta were amplified with iRepertoire arm-PCR. TCRdb independently ran MiXCR on the multiplex PCR reads; one entry per CDR3 protein. The repertoire includes about 110,000 distinct CDR3 sequences, 20% to 25% of them detected once, and about a third sits in the top ten. Trimming took 2 bases from V and 1 from J, leaving 15 bases between them. Per the germline V gene, CDR1 is MNHEY and CDR2 is SVGEGT. The CDR3 length is 17 residues. This clonotype was seen ten or more times. This receptor was identified in a human donor with low-grade glioma or glioblastoma, undergoing nonglioma brain surgery, or in good health (not recorded which). The V gene is TRBV6-2 or TRBV6-3, the J gene TRBJ2-4, with D possibly TRBD2 on 5 matching bases. The source material was glioma tissue, nonneoplastic brain tissue, or PBMCs (not recorded which). The CDR3 is CASSYGFGGSAKNIQYF. CDR3 nucleotide sequence: TGTGCCAGCAGTTACGGATTCGGAGGTTCGGCCAAAAACATTCAGTACTTC.